Shown below are 5 T cell receptor beta chains from a single sample sequenced in a study of EBV T-cell therapy then PD-1 blockade in nasopharyngeal carcinoma. As for time point: 266 days after commencement of treatment, after nivolumab therapy. Treatment specified: AdE1-LMPpoly-expanded autologous EBV-specific T-cell therapy followed by anti-PD-1 nivolumab. Generated by immunoSEQ multiplex PCR, the TCRdb table keeps only in-frame clones and is missing some. The sample lists 20,000 or so clones, around four fifths occurring once. These TCRs' antigens remain unknown. The sequencing used CD8+ T cells from blood, collected at roughly day 250 from a patient whose treatment included autologous EBV-specific T cells and nivolumab. The source of these receptors is a man in his forties with nasopharyngeal carcinoma.

V and J are TRBV6-1 and TRBJ2-5; TRBD2 agrees at 7 bases. CDR1 is MNHNS, CDR2 SASEGT, per germline. The CDR3 loop spans 14 amino acids. With 0 bases clipped from V and 5 bases from J, the junction kept 3 bases outside the gene matches. For the CDR3, the DNA is TGTGCCAGCAGTGAAGCGGGGGGGTTCGAGACCCAGTACTTC. This gives the protein CASSEAGGFETQYF.

The V gene is TRBV2, the J gene TRBJ2-5; maybe TRBD1 (7 bases). The length of the CDR3 is 16 residues. CDR1 and CDR2 (germline): SNHLY, FYNNEI. Trimming pared 6 bases from V and 1 base from J, leaving 18 bases between. The CDR3 here is CASSHGGTAFQETQYF. Here the CDR3 DNA reads TGTGCCAGCAGCCACGGCGGGACAGCTTTCCAAGAGACCCAGTACTTC.

This clone was seen once. The chain links TRBV6-5 to TRBJ1-1, with D perhaps matching TRBD1 (5 bases). The CDR3 runs to 15 residues. Trimming removed 0 bases at V and 1 base at J, with 9 bases between. Germline V gene lookup returns CDR1 MNHEY and CDR2 SVGAGI. CDR3 DNA: TGTGCCAGCAGTTACTCGGGGGTTTCGAACACTGAAGCTTTCTTT. Amino acid sequence: CASSYSGVSNTEAFF.

The chain joins TRBV4-3 to TRBJ2-1; D might be TRBD2 (7 bases). This CDR3 spans 14 amino acids. With 0 bases removed from V and 9 bases from J, the gap between germline ends came to 12 bases. Germline V gene sequence: CDR1 LGHNA, CDR2 YSLEER. The CDR3 region is CASSQEGGAGEQFF. The CDR3 DNA reads as TGCGCCAGCAGCCAAGAGGGGGGGGCGGGTGAGCAGTTCTTC.

This chain connects TRBV6-5 to TRBJ1-1; 7 bases map to TRBD1. The CDR3 spans 13 residues. The V and J ends lost 8 bases and 4 bases, in that order; junction bases with no gene match: 7. CDR1 is MNHEY, CDR2 SVGAGI, per germline. CDR3 nucleotide sequence: TGTGCCAGCGCGATACAGGGGCTCACTGAAGCTTTCTTT. It is translated as CASAIQGLTEAFF.